This T cell receptor beta chain was retrieved from a study of shared clonotypes between healthy human individuals. General study findings and limits: Naive CD4 clonotypes overlapped across a few donors at roughly 5%. The study generally estimated greater richness for naive than memory subsets.

CDR1 is LGHNA, CDR2 YSLEER, per germline. This CDR3 comprises 14 residues. V was trimmed by 5 bases and J by 10 bases, leaving 18 bases between them. This clone was observed once. Antigen: not known. As originally analysed: Owing to the provision of junction-only sequences devoid of quality scores by immunoSEQ, filtering differed. TCRdb's table, derived via immunoSEQ multiplex PCR, lists solely in-frame clones and lacks some. V and J calls and clone size are copied from that table; D and trimming were computed from the DNA. The sample records 2.5 million or so clones, roughly 92% being singletons. This sequence originates from a man aged 18-30 years in good health. Sequenced input: naive CD4+ T cells sorted from blood. Subset in this sample: CD45RA+ positively selected. The V gene is TRBV4-3, the J gene TRBJ2-1, with TRBD2 as a possible D gene (6 bases). The CDR3: CASSGRERTREQFF. The DNA for the CDR3 is TGCGCCAGCAGCGGGCGGGAAAGGACCCGGGAGCAGTTCTTC.